What follows are 12 T cell receptor beta chains derived from one specimen sequenced in a study of CD8 T cells in ankylosing spondylitis. MiXCR was run by TCRdb on the 5' RACE reads, yielding one entry per CDR3 protein. The sample lists more than 150,000 distinct CDR3 sequences, 15% to 20% occurring once. The sample taken for sequencing was blood, either unsorted or a sorted T cell fraction (not recorded which). The receptors come from a male donor between 10 and 30 years old with ankylosing spondylitis or in good health (not recorded which).

This clonotype was detected many times. The rearrangement joins TRBV6-6 to TRBJ2-3; no reliable D call. V lost 2 bases and J lost 6, with 12 bases in between. From germline, CDR1 is MNHNY and CDR2 SVGAGI (reference sequence). The CDR3 extends over 14 amino acids. The DNA for the CDR3 is TGTGCCAGCAGTTACGCTGGTTTTTTGGATACGCAGTATTTT. Translation: CASSYAGFLDTQYF.

This clonotype was counted ten times or more. The V and J genes are TRBV20-1 and TRBJ2-1; D might be TRBD2 (5 bases). Trimming left V 2 bases short and J 1 base short, with 12 bases between. This CDR3 spans 15 amino acids. Germline CDR1 reads DFQATT; CDR2 reads SNEGSKA (reference sequence). The CDR3 nucleotides read TGCAGTGCTAGAATTGAGACTAAGTCCTACAATGAGCAGTTCTTC. Protein sequence: CSARIETKSYNEQFF.

This clonotype was seen a single time. The rearrangement links TRBV5-1 to TRBJ2-3, with 11 nucleotides matching TRBD2. J gave up 2 bases and V 4 bases, and 9 bases lay outside the gene matches. From germline, CDR1 is SGHRS and CDR2 YFSETQ. The CDR3 spans 17 residues. DNA of the CDR3: TGCGCCAGCAGCAACCTACTAGCGGGAGCAACCACAGATACGCAGTATTTT. Translated, it gives CASSNLLAGATTDTQYF.

This clonotype came up many times. This chain joins TRBV5-1 and TRBJ2-7; the match to TRBD1 covers 7 bases. Germline V lookup: CDR1 SGHRS, CDR2 YFSETQ. Trimming cost V 2 bases and J 1 base; bases outside gene matches: 9. The CDR3 length is 16 residues. Written as DNA, the CDR3 is TGCGCCAGCAGCTTCACTGACAGGGCAAAATCCTACGAGCAGTACGTC. Amino acids: CASSFTDRAKSYEQYV.

This clonotype was counted at least ten times. The chain employs TRBV10-1 and TRBJ2-7; D call uncertain. The CDR3 extends over 9 amino acids. The V gene's germline CDR1 is WNHNN and CDR2 SYGVQD (reference sequence). The V end lost 10 bases, the J end lost 3 bases, and 4 bases lay between the germline ends. The CDR3 DNA is TGCGCCAACTTCTACGAGCAGTACGTC. Translated, it gives CANFYEQYV.

At least ten counts were recorded for this clonotype. The chain uses TRBV6-5 and TRBJ1-4, with a possible D match to TRBD1 (6 bases). Looked up from germline, CDR1 is MNHEY and CDR2 is SVGAGI. The CDR3 loop spans 15 amino acids. V was cut by 0 bases and J by 7 bases, with 12 bases left in between. DNA of the CDR3: TGTGCCAGCAGTTACTCGTGGACAGTAGGTGAAAAACTGTTTTTT. Translating it yields CASSYSWTVGEKLFF.

This clonotype was detected a few times. J is TRBJ1-2 and V is TRBV25-1; 8 nucleotides align to TRBD1. Germline V lookup: CDR1 MGHDK, CDR2 SYGVNS. CDR3 size: 16 residues. V gave up 5 bases and J gave up 7 bases; unmatched junction bases: 15. CDR3: CASSTESGTGARGYTF. CDR3 DNA sequence: TGTGCCAGCAGTACCGAATCCGGGACAGGAGCTCGTGGCTACACCTTC.

This clonotype has just a few counts. The V call is TRBV29-1, the J call TRBJ2-1, with 8 bases lining up with TRBD2. Germline CDR1 SQVTM, CDR2 ANQGSEA. The CDR3 has 13 residues. In nucleotides, the CDR3 is TGCAGTGTGGGCCTAGCGGGCCCCAATGAGCAGTTCTTC. Amino acids: CSVGLAGPNEQFF.

In its sample, this clonotype was seen many times. The gene calls are TRBV7-3 and TRBJ2-2; 7 bases agree with TRBD2. This CDR3 is 18 amino acids long. CDR1 and CDR2 (germline): SGHTA, FQGTGA. Germline trimming cut 5 bases from V and 5 bases from J; bases unmatched to any gene: 17. The CDR3 protein is CASSLNPGGGSKTGELFF. CDR3 bases: TGTGCCAGCAGCCTAAATCCGGGTGGCGGGAGTAAGACCGGGGAGCTGTTTTTT.

This chain joins TRBV13 and TRBJ2-1; D gene unclear. Germline CDR1 is PRHDT and CDR2 is FYEKMQ (reference sequence). Trimming took off 2 bases at V and 8 bases at J, with 7 bases between the two ends. There are 12 residues in the CDR3. The CDR3: CASSLWEDEQFF. CDR3 in DNA: TGTGCCAGCAGCTTATGGGAAGATGAGCAGTTCTTC.

In this sample, this clonotype turned up many times. This rearrangement joins TRBV5-1 to TRBJ2-7; 9 bases are shared with TRBD1. V dropped 4 bases and J dropped 3; count of bases not matched to a gene: 8. CDR3 length equals 15 residues. In germline, CDR1 is SGHRS, CDR2 YFSETQ. The CDR3 protein is CASSTGQGSNYEQYF. CDR3 nucleotide sequence: TGCGCCAGCAGCACCGGACAGGGGAGCAACTACGAGCAGTACTTC. Complete variable domain (other parts from reference TRBV5-1 and TRBJ2-7): KAGVTQTPRYLIKTRGQQVTLSCSPISGHRSVSWYQQTPGQGLQFLFEYFSETQRNKGNFPGRFSGRQFSNSRSEMNVSTLELGDSALYLCASSTGQGSNYEQYFGPGTRLTVT.

This clonotype was observed many times. V usage is TRBV7-2 and J usage is TRBJ2-7; 9 nucleotides align to TRBD1. This CDR3 has 15 amino acids. V lost 5 bases to trimming and J lost 7 bases; unmatched junction nucleotides: 12. From germline, CDR1 is SGHTA and CDR2 FQGNSA. CDR3 coding DNA: TGTGCCAGCAGCCCGCGGACAGGGGCTGCGATGGAGCAGTACTTC. Translating gives CASSPRTGAAMEQYF.